This is a list of T cell receptor beta chains from one sample in a study of cytomegalovirus exposure and HLA in healthy donors. This table comes from immunoSEQ multiplex PCR, and its TCRdb copy is limited to in-frame clones, with some not included. The sample yields roughly 160,000 clones, more than 60% seen once. Sequencing was carried out using PBMCs. These receptors all come from a woman aged 40 to 50 in good health and CMV-seropositive. The CDR3 runs from the conserved cysteine through the conserved F or W. A D gene is named only where the DNA matches it firmly. Clone size is not always given. Where it is, it says once, few, many or a class for expanded clones.

D	V	length	size	J	CDR3	DNA
NA	TRBV28	14	NA	TRBJ1-1	CASSLNRAYTEAFF	TGTGCCAGCAGTTTAAACAGGGCGTACACTGAAGCTTTCTTT
TRBD2	TRBV7-3	20	NA	TRBJ2-1	CASSLYGTSGSYSSYNEQFF	TGTGCCAGCAGCTTATACGGGACTAGCGGGAGCTACAGCTCCTACAATGAGCAGTTCTTC
TRBD2	TRBV15	17	NA	TRBJ2-2	CATSKGLAGGITGELFF	TGTGCCACCAGCAAAGGACTAGCGGGAGGGATCACCGGGGAGCTGTTTTTT
TRBD1	TRBV7-3	14	NA	TRBJ1-1	CASSSTGANTEAFF	TGTGCCAGCAGCTCGACAGGGGCGAACACTGAAGCTTTCTTT
NA	TRBV2	14	once	TRBJ2-5	CASSRGPRGETQYF	TGTGCCAGCAGTAGAGGCCCCAGGGGTGAGACCCAGTACTTC
TRBD2	TRBV28	12	NA	TRBJ2-7	CASSTGTIEQYF	TGTGCCAGCAGCACGGGGACTATCGAGCAGTACTTC
TRBD2	TRBV19	15	NA	TRBJ2-1	CASSPVAGGLNEQFF	TGTGCCAGTAGTCCTGTAGCGGGAGGGTTGAATGAGCAGTTCTTC
NA	TRBV12-2	19	NA	TRBJ2-3	CASRLALCGRASLADTQYF	TGTGCAAGTCGCTTAGCGCTTTGCGGGAGGGCCTCATTAGCAGATACGCAGTATTTT
TRBD2	TRBV5-1	16	NA	TRBJ2-1	CASSLDSGRSYNEQFF	TGCGCCAGCAGCTTGGATAGCGGGAGGTCCTACAATGAGCAGTTCTTC
NA	TRBV9	14	NA	TRBJ2-3	CASSVYQGTDTQYF	TGTGCCAGCAGCGTATACCAGGGCACAGATACGCAGTATTTT
NA	TRBV27	13	NA	TRBJ2-3	CASSLLITDTQYF	TGTGCCAGCAGTTTACTAATCACAGATACGCAGTATTTT
TRBD1	TRBV2	14	NA	TRBJ2-7	CASSDPHDRDEQYF	TGTGCCAGCAGTGATCCCCACGACAGGGACGAGCAGTACTTC
TRBD2	TRBV29-1	13	NA	TRBJ2-7	CSVSSGPTYEQYF	TGCAGCGTTTCTAGCGGGCCCACCTACGAGCAGTACTTC
TRBD1	TRBV7-2	15	NA	TRBJ2-3	CASSYIRGLGDTQYF	TGTGCCAGCAGCTACATCAGGGGGCTAGGGGATACGCAGTATTTT
NA	TRBV5-4	13	NA	TRBJ2-5	CASSLQGLETQYF	TGTGCCAGCAGCTTGCAGGGGCTAGAGACCCAGTACTTC
NA	TRBV9	14	NA	TRBJ1-1	CASSVAQMNTEAFF	TGTGCCAGCAGCGTAGCGCAGATGAACACTGAAGCTTTCTTT
TRBD2	TRBV11-2	15	few	TRBJ2-2	CASSLRTSGTGELFF	TGTGCCAGCAGCTTGAGGACTAGCGGGACCGGGGAGCTGTTTTTT
TRBD1	TRBV2	14	NA	TRBJ2-7	CASVRGQSSYEQYF	TGTGCCAGCGTTAGGGGACAGAGCTCCTACGAGCAGTACTTC
TRBD1	TRBV7-9	16	NA	TRBJ1-4	CASSIRQGATNEKLFF	TGTGCCAGCAGCATTAGACAGGGGGCAACTAATGAAAAACTGTTTTTT
TRBD2	TRBV4-1	18	NA	TRBJ2-2	CASSQAPGLAGAGGELFF	TGCGCCAGCAGCCAAGCCCCGGGACTAGCGGGAGCTGGCGGGGAGCTGTTTTTT
NA	TRBV7-2	14	few	TRBJ1-5	CASSFDRPNQPQHF	TGTGCCAGCAGCTTTGACAGGCCTAATCAGCCCCAGCATTTT
NA	TRBV29-1	13	NA	TRBJ1-1	CSATKDRITEAFF	TGCAGCGCAACCAAGGACAGAATCACTGAAGCTTTCTTT
NA	TRBV15	16	NA	TRBJ1-2	CATSRDLSAGVYGYTF	TGTGCCACCAGCAGAGATCTCTCGGCGGGGGTCTATGGCTACACCTTC
TRBD1	TRBV5-1	14	NA	TRBJ2-7	CASSITGGSYEQYF	TGCGCCAGCAGCATTACAGGGGGTTCCTACGAGCAGTACTTC
NA	TRBV7-9	14	NA	TRBJ1-6	CASSLGVRDSPLHF	TGTGCCAGCAGCTTAGGAGTCAGGGATTCACCCCTCCACTTT
TRBD2	TRBV18	17	NA	TRBJ2-1	CASSPRAPSGSYNEQFF	TGTGCCAGCTCACCGCGAGCTCCTAGCGGATCCTACAATGAGCAGTTCTTC
NA	TRBV7-9	13	NA	TRBJ2-7	CASSLVRGYEQYF	TGTGCCAGCAGCTTGGTCAGGGGCTACGAGCAGTACTTC
TRBD1	TRBV6-1	14	NA	TRBJ1-4	CASSFRDRDEKLFF	TGTGCCAGCAGTTTTCGGGACAGGGATGAAAAACTGTTTTTT
TRBD1	TRBV10-2	15	NA	TRBJ1-5	CASSGGQGAYQPQHF	TGCGCCAGCAGCGGCGGACAGGGGGCTTATCAGCCCCAGCATTTT
NA	TRBV11-2	15	NA	TRBJ1-4	CASSEEGGQYEKLFF	TGTGCCAGCAGCGAAGAGGGGGGGCAATACGAAAAACTGTTTTTT
NA	TRBV28	13	NA	TRBJ2-1	CASSTALGREQFF	TGTGCCAGCAGTACGGCTTTGGGGCGTGAGCAGTTCTTC
TRBD1	TRBV5-1	13	few	TRBJ1-2	CASSRTGTGGYTF	TGCGCCAGCAGCCGGACAGGGACGGGCGGCTACACCTTC
NA	TRBV5-1	14	NA	TRBJ2-7	CASRRADSSYEQYF	TGCGCCAGCAGGCGGGCGGACAGCTCCTACGAGCAGTACTTC